One sample yielded the 10 T cell receptor delta chains listed below, sequenced in a study of γδ T cells in repeated Plasmodium falciparum infection. TCRdb re-called clones from the multiplex PCR reads via CATT. The table lists tens of thousands of delta-chain clones, 0.98% of them singletons. Vgamma9/Vdelta2+ and Vdelta2-negative gammadelta T cells were flow-sorted from PBMC for bulk sequencing. Sequencing was done on a sample of gamma-delta T cells from blood. These receptors were obtained from a pool of human donors (malaria-infected and uninfected, not separated).

This clone was observed a few times. TCRdb attributes to this sequence the protein of a much larger clone, which differs from the DNA translation at residue 7; a read error is likely, and the protein displayed is translated from the DNA. The chain has TRDV2 and TRDJ3, with TRDD3 as a possible D gene (6 bases). Trimming pared 3 bases from V and 2 bases from J, leaving 19 bases between. CDR1 and CDR2 from the germline V gene are GEAIGNYY and EKD. The CDR3 covers 19 residues. DNA of the CDR3: TGTGCCTGTGACCCTGGGGTATATCAGGGTGCCTGGGACACCCGACAGATGTTTTTC. As protein: CACDPGVYQGAWDTRQMFF.

Regarding this clone: The protein recorded in TCRdb matches a much larger clone and deviates from this DNA's translation at residue 3, suggesting a read error; the protein here is obtained by translating the DNA. V usage is TRDV1 and J usage is TRDJ1; D may be TRDD3 (5 bases). TCRdb leaves out the J gene; it was filled in here by matching the DNA to germline. The V gene's germline CDR1 is TSWWSYY and CDR2 QGS. The CDR3 sequence is 17 residues long. CDR3 nucleotide sequence: TGTGCTCCTGGGAACTGTCAGAGGGGTGGGGTCACCGATAAACTCATCTTT. This encodes CAPGNCQRGGVTDKLIF.

By proportion, this clone is medium-sized. This CDR3 is also generated by other DNA sequences in the sample. The CDR3 loop reads CACDTLGDTLPVADKLIF. The CDR3 nucleotides are TGTGCCTGTGACACCCTCGGGGATACGCTTCCCGTCGCCGATAAACTCATCTTT. This chain connects TRDV2 to TRDJ1, with 9 positions matching TRDD3. Germline CDR1 GEAIGNYY, CDR2 EKD. V shed 0 bases, J shed 3 bases, and the junction held 13 bases outside the gene matches. The CDR3 covers 18 residues.

This clone came up a few times. TCRdb lists the protein of a much larger clone for this DNA, which differs at residue 12, so this is likely a read error; the protein given here is translated from the DNA itself. This chain uses TRDV1 with TRDJ1, with a tentative D call TRDD2 (7 bases). Trimming removed 4 bases from V and 0 bases from J, with 42 bases in between. CDR3 length: 25 amino acids. The germline V gene has CDR1 TSWWSYY and CDR2 QGS. The CDR3 DNA follows: TGTGCTCTTGGGGCGGGACTTCCTAAAGAGACAACGACCCGGGATATATCGTCGTACACCGATAAACTCATCTTT. Its protein product is CALGAGLPKETTTRDISSYTDKLIF.

The sample holds many counts of this clone. The TCRdb record carries a much larger clone's protein, which differs from this DNA's translation at residue 10; a read error is the likely cause, and the protein listed here is the DNA translation. J is TRDJ1 and V is TRDV2; D perhaps matches TRDD3 (6 bases). TCRdb does not report a J gene; here it was assigned by matching the DNA to germline references. From germline, CDR1 is GEAIGNYY and CDR2 EKD. The CDR3 spans 13 residues. The DNA of the CDR3 is TGTGCCTGTGACTCGGTACTGGGCGATAGACTCATCTTT. Residues: CACDSVLGDRLIF.

This clone occurred a few times. With a far larger clone one base away, a read error is the likely cause. Other DNA sequences of this sample code for an identical CDR3. The V gene is listed as TRDV1; no J gene was called; the table names TRDD3, a call not compared with the DNA. The CDR3 contains 16 residues. Germline V gene lookup returns CDR1 TSWWSYY and CDR2 QGS. This CDR3 is CALSSGGDTPALLLIF. CDR3 nucleotide sequence: TGTGCTCTTTCCTCGGGGGGGGATACGCCGGCGTTATTGCTCATCTTT.

This clone was recorded many times. The CDR3 region is CACDTVSLGDTKEPNLIF. The CDR3 coding sequence is TGTGCCTGTGACACCGTTTCCCTGGGGGATACGAAGGAGCCTAACCTCATCTTT. The J gene is uncalled and the V gene is TRDV2; TRDD3 was called by the table and not checked on the DNA. Germline CDR1 is GEAIGNYY and CDR2 is EKD. The CDR3 runs to 18 residues.

For this clone: The protein given by TCRdb reflects a much larger clone and differs at residues 9 and 13 from this DNA's translation, likely from a read error; the protein shown is the DNA's translation. The chain combines TRDV1 with TRDJ4; TRDD3 matches 8 bases. The V and J ends lost 4 bases and 3 bases, in that order; junction bases with no gene match: 19. CDR1 is TSWWSYY, CDR2 QGS, per germline. This CDR3 is 18 amino acids long. CDR3: CALGGLLERGDMRGPLIF. CDR3 coding DNA: TGTGCTCTTGGGGGCTTACTCGAACGGGGGGATATGAGGGGACCCCTGATCTTT.

Only a few counts were recorded for this clone. For this DNA, TCRdb reports the protein of a much larger clone, which diverges at residue 8, most likely from a read error; the protein presented here is translated directly from the DNA. The genes are TRDV1 and TRDJ1; 11 bases line up with TRDD3. The J gene, absent from TCRdb, was called here by matching the DNA to germline. The CDR3 covers 21 residues. Losses at the gene ends were 0 bases for V and 0 bases for J; bases not matched to a gene: 15. In germline, CDR1 is TSWWSYY, CDR2 QGS. Here the CDR3 reads CALGELDLFLGDTLYTDKLIF. The CDR3 nucleotides are TGTGCTCTTGGGGAACTAGATCTCTTTCTGGGGGATACACTGTACACCGATAAACTCATCTTT.

Comments on this clone: The protein TCRdb gives is from a much larger clone and does not agree with this DNA's translation at residue 17, likely a read error; the protein shown here comes from the DNA. The V and J genes are TRDV1 and TRDJ1, with 10 bases lining up with TRDD3. CDR1 and CDR2 (germline): TSWWSYY, QGS. This CDR3 has 19 residues. CDR3 bases: TGTGCTCTTGGGGAAATCTCTTGGGGGATACAAGGGTACACCGATAAACCCATCTTT. It translates to CALGEISWGIQGYTDKPIF.